This TCR beta chain was observed in a study of blood T cell repertoires in COVID-19. At the level of the study: In each case, the material was cDNA or gDNA derived from T cells, B-cell-depleted T cells, or PBMCs.

Everyone who took part was about 18 to 90 years old, and they came from 24 US areas. Recovered Cohort 3 donors showed two negative PCRs, clearance, or symptom resolution. CDR3 size: 13 residues. Trimming removed 4 bases from V and 0 bases from J, with 7 bases in between. Germline V gene lookup returns CDR1 SQVTM and CDR2 ANQGSEA. The table came from immunoSEQ multiplex PCR; TCRdb's copy has only in-frame clones and leaves some out. Of about 290,000 clones in the sample, roughly 90% were seen once. This sequence joins TRBV29-1 and TRBJ1-5, with unresolved D. This TCR came from a woman between 40 and 50 years old who had recovered from COVID-19. Specimen: PBMCs or T cells enriched from blood (not recorded which). The DNA of the CDR3 is TGCAGCGTTGGAGGGCATAGCAATCAGCCCCAGCATTTT. Amino acid sequence: CSVGGHSNQPQHF.